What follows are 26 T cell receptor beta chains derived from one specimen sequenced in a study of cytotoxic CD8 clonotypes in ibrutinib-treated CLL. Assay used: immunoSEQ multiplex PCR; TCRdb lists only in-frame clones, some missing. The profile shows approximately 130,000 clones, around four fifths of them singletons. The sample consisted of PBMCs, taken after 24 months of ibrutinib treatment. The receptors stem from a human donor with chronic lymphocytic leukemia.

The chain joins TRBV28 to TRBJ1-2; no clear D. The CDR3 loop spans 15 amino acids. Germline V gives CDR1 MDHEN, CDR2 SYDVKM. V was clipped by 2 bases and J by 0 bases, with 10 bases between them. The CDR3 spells CASSLGGPANYGYTF. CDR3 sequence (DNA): TGTGCCAGCAGTTTAGGAGGGCCAGCTAACTATGGCTACACCTTC.

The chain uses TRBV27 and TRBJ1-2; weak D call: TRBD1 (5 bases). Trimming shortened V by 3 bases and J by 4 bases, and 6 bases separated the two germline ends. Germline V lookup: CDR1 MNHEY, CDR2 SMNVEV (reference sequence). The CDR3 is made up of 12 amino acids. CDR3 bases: TGTGCCAGCAGTTTCGGGGGCTATGGCTACACCTTC. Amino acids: CASSFGGYGYTF.

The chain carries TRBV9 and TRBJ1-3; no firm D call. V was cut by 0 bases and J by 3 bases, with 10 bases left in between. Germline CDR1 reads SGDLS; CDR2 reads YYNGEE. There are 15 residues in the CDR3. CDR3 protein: CASSVATTVGNTIYF. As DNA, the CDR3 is TGTGCCAGCAGCGTAGCTACAACCGTTGGAAACACCATATATTTT. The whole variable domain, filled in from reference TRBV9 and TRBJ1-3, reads DSGVTQTPKHLITATGQRVTLRCSPRSGDLSVYWYQQSLDQGLQFLIQYYNGEERAKGNILERFSAQQFPDLHSELNLSSLELGDSALYFCASSVATTVGNTIYFGEGSWLTVV.

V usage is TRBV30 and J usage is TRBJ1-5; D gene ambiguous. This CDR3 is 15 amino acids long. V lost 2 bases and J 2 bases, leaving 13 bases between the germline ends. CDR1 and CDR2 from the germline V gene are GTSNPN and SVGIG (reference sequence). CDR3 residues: CAWSLTSSGNQPQHF. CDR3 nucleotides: TGTGCCTGGAGTCTGACTTCTTCGGGCAATCAGCCCCAGCATTTT.

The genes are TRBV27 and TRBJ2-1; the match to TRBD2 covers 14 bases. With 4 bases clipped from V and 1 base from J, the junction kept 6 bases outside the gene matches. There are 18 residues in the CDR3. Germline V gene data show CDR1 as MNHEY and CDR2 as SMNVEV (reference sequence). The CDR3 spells CASSSGLAGVGSYNEQFF. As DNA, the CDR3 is TGTGCCAGCAGTTCGGGACTAGCGGGGGTGGGTTCCTACAATGAGCAGTTCTTC.

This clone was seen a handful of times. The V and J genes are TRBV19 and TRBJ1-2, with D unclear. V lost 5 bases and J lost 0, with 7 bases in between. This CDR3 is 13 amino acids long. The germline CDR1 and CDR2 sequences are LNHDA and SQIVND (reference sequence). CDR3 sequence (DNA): TGTGCCAGTAGTGGGAAGACTAACTATGGCTACACCTTC. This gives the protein CASSGKTNYGYTF. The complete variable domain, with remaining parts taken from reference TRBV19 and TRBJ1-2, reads DGGITQSPKYLFRKEGQNVTLSCEQNLNHDAMYWYRQDPGQGLRLIYYSQIVNDFQKGDIAEGYSVSREKKESFPLTVTSAQKNPTAFYLCASSGKTNYGYTFGSGTRLTVV.

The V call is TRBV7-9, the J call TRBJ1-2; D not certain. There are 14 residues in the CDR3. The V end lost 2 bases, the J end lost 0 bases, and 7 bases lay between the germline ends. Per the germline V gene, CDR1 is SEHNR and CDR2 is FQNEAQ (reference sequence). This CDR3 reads CASSLRQSNYGYTF. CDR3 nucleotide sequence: TGTGCCAGCAGCTTACGGCAGTCTAACTATGGCTACACCTTC.

DNA of the CDR3: TGCGCCAGCAGCTCGGGACTATCGGAAAAACTGTTTTTT. This sequence encodes CASSSGLSEKLFF. The J gene is TRBJ1-4, the V gene TRBV5-1; D is perhaps TRBD1 (5 bases). Trimming removed 3 bases at V and 8 bases at J, with 11 bases between. Germline V lookup: CDR1 SGHRS, CDR2 YFSETQ. The CDR3 runs 13 residues.

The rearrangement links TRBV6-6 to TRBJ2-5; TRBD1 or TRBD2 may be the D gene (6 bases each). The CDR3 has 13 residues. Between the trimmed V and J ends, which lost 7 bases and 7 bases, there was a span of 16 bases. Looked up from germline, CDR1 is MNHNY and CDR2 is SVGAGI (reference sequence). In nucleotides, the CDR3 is TGTGCCAGCAAGCCCGAGGGGGGATGGACCCAGTACTTC. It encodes CASKPEGGWTQYF.

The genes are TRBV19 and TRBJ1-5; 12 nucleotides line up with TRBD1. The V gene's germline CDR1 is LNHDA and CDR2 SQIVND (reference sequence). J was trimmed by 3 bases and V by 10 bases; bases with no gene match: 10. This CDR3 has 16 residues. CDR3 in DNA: TGTGCCACCTCCAAGGGACAGGGGGCTTACAATCAGCCCCAGCATTTT. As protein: CATSKGQGAYNQPQHF.

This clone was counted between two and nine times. The CDR3 spells CASSLGEGAAKNIQYF. Here the CDR3 DNA reads TGTGCCAGCAGCTTGGGAGAGGGGGCGGCCAAAAACATTCAGTACTTC. This chain uses TRBV5-6 with TRBJ2-4; 7 nucleotides match TRBD1. CDR3 length equals 16 residues. Germline V gene lookup returns CDR1 SGHDT and CDR2 YYEEEE. J was trimmed by 1 base and V by 0 bases; bases with no gene match: 4. Full variable domain (rest looked up from reference TRBV5-6 and TRBJ2-4): DAGVTQSPTHLIKTRGQQVTLRCSPKSGHDTVSWYQQALGQGPQFIFQYYEEEERQRGNFPDRFSGHQFPNYSSELNVNALLLGDSALYLCASSLGEGAAKNIQYFGAGTRLSVL.

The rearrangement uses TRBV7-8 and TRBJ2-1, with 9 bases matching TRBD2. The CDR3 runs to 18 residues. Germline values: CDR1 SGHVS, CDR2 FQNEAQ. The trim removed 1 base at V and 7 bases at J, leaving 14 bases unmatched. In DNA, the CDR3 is TGTGCCAGCAGCTTAGTGGCTAGCGGGGACCCAATTGGGAATGAGCAGTTCTTC. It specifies CASSLVASGDPIGNEQFF.

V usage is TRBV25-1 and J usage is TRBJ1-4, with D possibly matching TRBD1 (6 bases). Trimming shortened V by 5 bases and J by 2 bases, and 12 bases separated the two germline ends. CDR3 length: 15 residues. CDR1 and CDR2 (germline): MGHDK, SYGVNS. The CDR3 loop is CASSTQGRTNEKLFF. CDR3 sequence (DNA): TGTGCCAGCAGTACCCAGGGGCGGACTAATGAAAAACTGTTTTTT.

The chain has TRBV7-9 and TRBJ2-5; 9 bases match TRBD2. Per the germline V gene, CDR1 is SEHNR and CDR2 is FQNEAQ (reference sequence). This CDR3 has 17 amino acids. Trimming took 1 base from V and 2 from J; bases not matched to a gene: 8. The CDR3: CASSLGGGDVLQETQYF. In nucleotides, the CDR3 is TGTGCCAGCAGCTTAGGCGGGGGGGATGTACTACAAGAGACCCAGTACTTC.

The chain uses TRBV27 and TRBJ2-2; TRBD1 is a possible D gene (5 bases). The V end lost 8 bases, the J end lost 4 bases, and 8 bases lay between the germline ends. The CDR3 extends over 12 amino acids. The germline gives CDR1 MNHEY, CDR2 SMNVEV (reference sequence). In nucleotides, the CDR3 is TGTGCCAGCTCCAGGGTCACCGGGGAGCTGTTTTTT. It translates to CASSRVTGELFF.

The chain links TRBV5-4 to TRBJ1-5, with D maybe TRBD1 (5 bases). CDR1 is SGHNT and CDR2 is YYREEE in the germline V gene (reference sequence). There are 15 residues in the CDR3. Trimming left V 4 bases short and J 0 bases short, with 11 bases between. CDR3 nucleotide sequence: TGTGCCAGCAGCCAATACAGGACTAGCAATCAGCCCCAGCATTTT. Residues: CASSQYRTSNQPQHF.

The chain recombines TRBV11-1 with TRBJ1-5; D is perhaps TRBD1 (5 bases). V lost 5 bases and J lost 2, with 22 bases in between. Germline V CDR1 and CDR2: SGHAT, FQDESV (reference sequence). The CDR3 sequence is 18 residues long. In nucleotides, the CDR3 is TGTGCCAGCAGCCAAAAGGGACGAAGGCGGTCTGGCAATCAGCCCCAGCATTTT. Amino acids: CASSQKGRRRSGNQPQHF.

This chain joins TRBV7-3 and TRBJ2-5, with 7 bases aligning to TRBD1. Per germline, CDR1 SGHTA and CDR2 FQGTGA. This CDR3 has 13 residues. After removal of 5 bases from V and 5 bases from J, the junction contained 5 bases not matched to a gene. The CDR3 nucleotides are TGTGCCAGCAGCCCCCAACAGGGGGAGACCCAGTACTTC. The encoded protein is CASSPQQGETQYF.

CDR3 loop: CAWDSSGNTIYF. The DNA of the CDR3 is TGTGCCTGGGACAGCTCTGGAAACACCATATATTTT. The V and J genes are TRBV7-2 and TRBJ1-3, with 7 bases matching TRBD1. The CDR3 spans 12 residues. With V trimmed by 11 bases and J by 0 bases, 1 base remained unmatched. Germline V gene sequence: CDR1 SGHTA, CDR2 FQGNSA.

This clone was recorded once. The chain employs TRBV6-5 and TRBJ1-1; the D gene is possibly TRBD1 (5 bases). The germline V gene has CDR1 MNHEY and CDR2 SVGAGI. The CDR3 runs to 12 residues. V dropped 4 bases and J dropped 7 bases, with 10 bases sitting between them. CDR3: CASSWFGGEAFF. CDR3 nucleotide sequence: TGTGCCAGCAGTTGGTTCGGGGGTGAAGCTTTCTTT.

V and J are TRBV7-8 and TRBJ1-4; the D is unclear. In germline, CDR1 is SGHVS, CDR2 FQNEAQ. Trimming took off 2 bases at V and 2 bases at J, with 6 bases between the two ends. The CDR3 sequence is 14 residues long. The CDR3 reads CASSLSGTNEKLFF. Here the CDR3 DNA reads TGTGCCAGCAGCTTAAGTGGGACTAATGAAAAACTGTTTTTT.

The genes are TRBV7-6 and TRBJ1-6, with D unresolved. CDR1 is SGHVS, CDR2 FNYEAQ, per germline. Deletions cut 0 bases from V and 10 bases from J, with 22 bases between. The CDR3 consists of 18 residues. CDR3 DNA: TGTGCCAGCAGCTTAGCTTCGACCATCGGGTCGTCCGGGTCACCCCTCCACTTT. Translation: CASSLASTIGSSGSPLHF.

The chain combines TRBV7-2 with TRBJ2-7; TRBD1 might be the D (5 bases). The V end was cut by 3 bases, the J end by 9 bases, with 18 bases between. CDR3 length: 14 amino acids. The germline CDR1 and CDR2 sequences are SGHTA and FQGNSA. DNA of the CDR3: TGTGCCAGCAGCTTGAACAGGCCAACGCATGGGCAGTACTTC. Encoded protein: CASSLNRPTHGQYF. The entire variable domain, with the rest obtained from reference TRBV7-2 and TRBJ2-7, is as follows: GAGVSQSPSNKVTEKGKDVELRCDPISGHTALYWYRQSLGQGLEFLIYFQGNSAPDKSGLPSDRFSAERTGGSVSTLTIQRTQQEDSAVYLCASSLNRPTHGQYFGPGTRLTVT.

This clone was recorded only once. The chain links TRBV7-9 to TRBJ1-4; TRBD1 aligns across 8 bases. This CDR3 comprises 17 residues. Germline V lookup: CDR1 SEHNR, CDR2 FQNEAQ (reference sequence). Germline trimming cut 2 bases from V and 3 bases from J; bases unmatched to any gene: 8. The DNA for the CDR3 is TGTGCCAGCAGCTTAAGGCCAGGGGGCATGGCTAATGAAAAACTGTTTTTT. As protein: CASSLRPGGMANEKLFF. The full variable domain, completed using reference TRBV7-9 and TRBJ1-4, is DTGVSQNPRHKITKRGQNVTFRCDPISEHNRLYWYRQTLGQGPEFLTYFQNEAQLEKSRLLSDRFSAERPKGSFSTLEIQRTEQGDSAMYLCASSLRPGGMANEKLFFGSGTQLSVL.

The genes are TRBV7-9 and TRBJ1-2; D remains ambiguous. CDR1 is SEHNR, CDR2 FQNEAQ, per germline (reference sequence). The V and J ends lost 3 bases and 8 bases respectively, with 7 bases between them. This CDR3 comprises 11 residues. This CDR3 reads CASSFKGGYTF. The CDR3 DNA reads TGTGCCAGCAGCTTTAAAGGCGGCTACACCTTC.

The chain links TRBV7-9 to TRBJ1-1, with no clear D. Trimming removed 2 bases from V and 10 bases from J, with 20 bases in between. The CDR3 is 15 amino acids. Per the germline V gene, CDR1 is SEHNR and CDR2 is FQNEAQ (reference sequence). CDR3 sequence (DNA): TGTGCCAGCAGCTTAAGTTCGCAGGCCTCGCGGGGAGCTTTCTTT. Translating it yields CASSLSSQASRGAFF.